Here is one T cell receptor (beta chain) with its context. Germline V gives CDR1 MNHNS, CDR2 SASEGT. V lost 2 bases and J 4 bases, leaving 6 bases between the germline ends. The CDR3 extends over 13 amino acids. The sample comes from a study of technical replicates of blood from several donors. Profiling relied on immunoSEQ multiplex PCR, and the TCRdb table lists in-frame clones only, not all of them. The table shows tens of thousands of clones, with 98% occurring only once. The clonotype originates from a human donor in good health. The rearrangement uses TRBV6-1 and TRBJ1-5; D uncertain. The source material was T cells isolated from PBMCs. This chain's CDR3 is CASSEIPNQPQHF. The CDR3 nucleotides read TGTGCCAGCAGTGAAATCCCTAATCAGCCCCAGCATTTT.